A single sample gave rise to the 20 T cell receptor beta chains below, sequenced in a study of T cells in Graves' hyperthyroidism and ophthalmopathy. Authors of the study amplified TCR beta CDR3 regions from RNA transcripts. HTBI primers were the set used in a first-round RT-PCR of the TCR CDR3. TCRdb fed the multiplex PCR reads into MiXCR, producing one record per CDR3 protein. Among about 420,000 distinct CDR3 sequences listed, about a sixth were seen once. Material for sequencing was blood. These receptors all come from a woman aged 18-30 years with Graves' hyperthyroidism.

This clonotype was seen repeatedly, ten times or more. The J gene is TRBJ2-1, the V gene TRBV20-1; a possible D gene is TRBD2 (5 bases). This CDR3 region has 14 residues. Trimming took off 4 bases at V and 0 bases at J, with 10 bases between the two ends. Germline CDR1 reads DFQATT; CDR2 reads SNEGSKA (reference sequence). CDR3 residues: CSAIDYSSYNEQFF. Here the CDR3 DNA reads TGCAGTGCTATTGACTATAGCTCCTACAATGAGCAGTTCTTC.

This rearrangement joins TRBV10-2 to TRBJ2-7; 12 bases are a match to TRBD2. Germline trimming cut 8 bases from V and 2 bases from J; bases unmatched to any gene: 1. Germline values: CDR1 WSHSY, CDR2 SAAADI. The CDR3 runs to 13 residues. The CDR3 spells CASRLAGAYEQYF. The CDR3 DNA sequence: TGCGCCAGCCGACTAGCGGGGGCCTACGAGCAGTACTTC.

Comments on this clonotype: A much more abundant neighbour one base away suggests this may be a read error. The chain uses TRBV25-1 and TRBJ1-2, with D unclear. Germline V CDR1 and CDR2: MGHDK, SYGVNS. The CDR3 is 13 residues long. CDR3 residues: CASSQLEDYSYTF. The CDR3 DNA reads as TGTGCCAGCAGCCAGCTCGAAGACTATAGCTACACCTTC.

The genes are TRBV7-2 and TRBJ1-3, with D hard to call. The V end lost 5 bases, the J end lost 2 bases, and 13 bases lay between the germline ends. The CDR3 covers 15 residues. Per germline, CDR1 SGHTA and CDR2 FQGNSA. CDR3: CASSPRLGTGNTIYF. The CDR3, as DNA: TGTGCCAGCAGCCCACGTCTGGGGACTGGAAACACCATATATTTT.

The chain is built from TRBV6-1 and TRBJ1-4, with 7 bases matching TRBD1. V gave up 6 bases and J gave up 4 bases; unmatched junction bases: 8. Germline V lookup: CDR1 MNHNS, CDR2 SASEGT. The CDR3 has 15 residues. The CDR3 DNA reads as TGTGCCAGCAGGTTACAGGGGAGGAGTAATGAAAAACTGTTTTTT. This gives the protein CASRLQGRSNEKLFF.

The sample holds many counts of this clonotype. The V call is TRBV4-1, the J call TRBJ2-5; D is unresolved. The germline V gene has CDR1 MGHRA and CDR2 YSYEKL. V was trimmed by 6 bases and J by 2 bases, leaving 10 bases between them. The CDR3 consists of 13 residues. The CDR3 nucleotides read TGCGCCAGCAGTGTGACGGTTCAAGAGACCCAGTACTTC. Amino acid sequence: CASSVTVQETQYF.

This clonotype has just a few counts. The chain's CDR3 is CANAGMPSYEQYF. In DNA form, the CDR3 reads TGCGCCAACGCAGGGATGCCCTCCTACGAGCAGTACTTC. The chain is built from TRBV5-1 and TRBJ2-7; D is possibly TRBD1 (5 bases). Germline V gene lookup returns CDR1 SGHRS and CDR2 YFSETQ. V lost 9 bases and J 0 bases, leaving 13 bases between the germline ends. The CDR3 sequence is 13 residues long. Full variable domain (outside the CDR3, taken from reference TRBV5-1 and TRBJ2-7): KAGVTQTPRYLIKTRGQQVTLSCSPISGHRSVSWYQQTPGQGLQFLFEYFSETQRNKGNFPGRFSGRQFSNSRSEMNVSTLELGDSALYLCANAGMPSYEQYFGPGTRLTVT.

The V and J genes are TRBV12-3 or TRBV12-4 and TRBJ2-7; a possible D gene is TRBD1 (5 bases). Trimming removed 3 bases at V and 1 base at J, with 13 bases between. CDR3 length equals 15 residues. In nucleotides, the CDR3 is TGTGCCAGCAGTTTTGGAATACAGGTTTCCTACGAGCAGTACTTC. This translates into CASSFGIQVSYEQYF.

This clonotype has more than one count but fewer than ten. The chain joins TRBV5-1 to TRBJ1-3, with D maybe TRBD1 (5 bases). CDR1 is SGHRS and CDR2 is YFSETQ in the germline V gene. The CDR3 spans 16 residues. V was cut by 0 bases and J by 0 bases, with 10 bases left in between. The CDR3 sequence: CASSLGGTSSGNTIYF. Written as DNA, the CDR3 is TGCGCCAGCAGCTTGGGGGGCACGAGCTCTGGAAACACCATATATTTT.

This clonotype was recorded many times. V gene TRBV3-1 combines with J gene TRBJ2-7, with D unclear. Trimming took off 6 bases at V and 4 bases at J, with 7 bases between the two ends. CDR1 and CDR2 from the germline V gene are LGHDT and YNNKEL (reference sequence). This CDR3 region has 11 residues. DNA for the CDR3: TGTGCCAGCAGTAGAGGTTACGAGCAGTACTTC. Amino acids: CASSRGYEQYF.

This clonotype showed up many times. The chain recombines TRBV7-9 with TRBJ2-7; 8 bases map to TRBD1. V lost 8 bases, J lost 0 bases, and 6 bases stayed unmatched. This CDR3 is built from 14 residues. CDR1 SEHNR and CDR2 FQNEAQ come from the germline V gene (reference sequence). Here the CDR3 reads CASGRQGSSYEQYF. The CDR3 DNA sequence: TGTGCCAGCGGGAGACAGGGGTCCTCCTACGAGCAGTACTTC.

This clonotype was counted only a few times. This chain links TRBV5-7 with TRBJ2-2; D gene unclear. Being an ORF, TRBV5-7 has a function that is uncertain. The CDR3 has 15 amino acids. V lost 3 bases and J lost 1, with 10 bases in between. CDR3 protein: CASSSRLGNTGELFF. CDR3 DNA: TGTGCCAGCAGCTCTCGCCTGGGGAACACCGGGGAGCTGTTTTTT.

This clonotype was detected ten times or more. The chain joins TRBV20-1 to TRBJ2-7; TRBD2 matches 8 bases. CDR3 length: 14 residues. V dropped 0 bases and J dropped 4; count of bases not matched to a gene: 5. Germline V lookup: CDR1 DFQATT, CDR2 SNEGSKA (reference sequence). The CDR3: CSARDRSGSYEQYF. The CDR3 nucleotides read TGCAGTGCTAGAGATAGGAGCGGGAGTTACGAGCAGTACTTC.

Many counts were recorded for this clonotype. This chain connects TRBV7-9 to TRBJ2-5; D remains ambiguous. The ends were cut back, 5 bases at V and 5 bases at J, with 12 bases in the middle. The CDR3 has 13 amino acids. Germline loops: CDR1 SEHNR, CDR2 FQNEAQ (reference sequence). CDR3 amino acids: CASSVDLRETQYF. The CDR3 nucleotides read TGTGCCAGCAGCGTAGACCTGAGGGAGACCCAGTACTTC. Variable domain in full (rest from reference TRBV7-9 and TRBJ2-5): DTGVSQNPRHKITKRGQNVTFRCDPISEHNRLYWYRQTLGQGPEFLTYFQNEAQLEKSRLLSDRFSAERPKGSFSTLEIQRTEQGDSAMYLCASSVDLRETQYFGPGTRLLVL.

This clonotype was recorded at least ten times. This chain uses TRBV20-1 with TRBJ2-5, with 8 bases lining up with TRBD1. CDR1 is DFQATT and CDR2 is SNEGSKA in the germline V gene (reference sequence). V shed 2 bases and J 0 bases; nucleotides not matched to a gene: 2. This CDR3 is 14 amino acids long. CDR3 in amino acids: CSARRQGYQETQYF. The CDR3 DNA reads TGCAGTGCTAGAAGACAGGGGTACCAAGAGACCCAGTACTTC.

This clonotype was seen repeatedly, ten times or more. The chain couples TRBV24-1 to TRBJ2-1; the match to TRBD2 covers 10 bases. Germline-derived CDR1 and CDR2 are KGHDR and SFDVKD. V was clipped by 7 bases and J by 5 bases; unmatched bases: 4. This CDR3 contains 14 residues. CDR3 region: CATSRTSGNNEQFF. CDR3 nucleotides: TGTGCCACCAGCCGGACTAGCGGAAACAATGAGCAGTTCTTC.

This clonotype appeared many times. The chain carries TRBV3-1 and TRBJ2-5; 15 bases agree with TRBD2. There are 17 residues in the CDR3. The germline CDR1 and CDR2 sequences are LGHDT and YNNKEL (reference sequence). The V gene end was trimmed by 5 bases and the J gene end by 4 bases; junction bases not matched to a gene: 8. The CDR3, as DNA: TGTGCCAGCAGCGTCCGGACTAGCGGGGGGGTTGGAGAGACCCAGTACTTC. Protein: CASSVRTSGGVGETQYF.

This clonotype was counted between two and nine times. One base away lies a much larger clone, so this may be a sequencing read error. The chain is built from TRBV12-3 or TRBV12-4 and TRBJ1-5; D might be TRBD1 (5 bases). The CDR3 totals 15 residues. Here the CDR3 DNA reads TGTGCCAGCATGTTCGGTGGGACTAGCGATCAGCCCCAGCATTTT. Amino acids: CASMFGGTSDQPQHF.

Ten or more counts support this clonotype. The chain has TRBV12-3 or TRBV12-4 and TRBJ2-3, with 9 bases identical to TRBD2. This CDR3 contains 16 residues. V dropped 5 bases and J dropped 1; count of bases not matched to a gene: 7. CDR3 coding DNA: TGTGCCAGCAGTCCCGTAGCGGGAGCCCGCACAGATACGCAGTATTTT. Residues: CASSPVAGARTDTQYF.

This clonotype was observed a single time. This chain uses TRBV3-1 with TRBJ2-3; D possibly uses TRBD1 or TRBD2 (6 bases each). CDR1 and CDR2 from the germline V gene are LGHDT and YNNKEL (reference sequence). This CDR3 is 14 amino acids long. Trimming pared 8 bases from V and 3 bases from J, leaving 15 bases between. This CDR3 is CASREGGATDTQYF. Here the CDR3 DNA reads TGTGCCAGCCGTGAGGGGGGTGCAACAGATACGCAGTATTTT.